This is a list of T cell receptor beta chains from one sample in a study of T cells in tuberculosis. Here immunoSEQ multiplex PCR was the method, and the copy in TCRdb shows in-frame clones only, minus some. In the table there are about 25,000 clones, around 95% of which are singletons. The sequenced material came from PBMCs. The receptors were sampled from a donor aged 10 to 29 with latent tuberculosis or without tuberculosis infection. Both conserved end residues are part of each CDR3. Fields, in order: D gene, V gene, clone size, J gene, CDR3 DNA, CDR3 protein. The D gene is left open where the match is weak. Size values are once, few and many counts, or a class for expanded clones, and some rows have none.

d_gene: TRBD1; v_gene: TRBV18; abundance: -; j_gene: TRBJ1-6; CDR3nt: TGTGCCAGCTCACCATCGACAGGGGTCAATTCACCCCTCCACTTT; CDR3aa: CASSPSTGVNSPLHF
d_gene: -; v_gene: TRBV30; abundance: -; j_gene: TRBJ1-5; CDR3nt: TGTGCCTGGAGAGGGGTCGGCAATCAGCCCCAGCATTTT; CDR3aa: CAWRGVGNQPQHF
d_gene: TRBD1; v_gene: TRBV4-1; abundance: -; j_gene: TRBJ1-6; CDR3nt: TGCGCCAGCAGCCCTGTTAGGTCAGGGGGCCATTCACCCCTCCACTTT; CDR3aa: CASSPVRSGGHSPLHF
d_gene: -; v_gene: TRBV14; abundance: once; j_gene: TRBJ2-3; CDR3nt: TGTGCCAGCAGCCAAGATTTTCGGCAGGGAACAGATACGCAGTATTTT; CDR3aa: CASSQDFRQGTDTQYF
d_gene: TRBD2; v_gene: TRBV7-8; abundance: -; j_gene: TRBJ2-5; CDR3nt: TGTGCCAGCAGCTTAGCTCGGTGGCGGGGGTACCAAGAGACCCAGTACTTC; CDR3aa: CASSLARWRGYQETQYF
d_gene: TRBD2; v_gene: TRBV7-6; abundance: -; j_gene: TRBJ2-2; CDR3nt: TGTGCCAGCAGCCACTATACTAGCGGCACCGGGGAGCTGTTTTTT; CDR3aa: CASSHYTSGTGELFF
d_gene: -; v_gene: TRBV30; abundance: -; j_gene: TRBJ1-5; CDR3nt: TGTGCCTGGAGTAGAGAAGCTAGCAATCAGCCCCAGCATTTT; CDR3aa: CAWSREASNQPQHF
d_gene: TRBD2; v_gene: TRBV30; abundance: once; j_gene: TRBJ2-3; CDR3nt: TGTGCCTGGGCCCTAGCGGGGCTTAGAGATACGCAGTATTTT; CDR3aa: CAWALAGLRDTQYF
d_gene: TRBD1; v_gene: TRBV18; abundance: -; j_gene: TRBJ2-7; CDR3nt: TGTGCCAGCGGACAGGCAGGGGACGAGCAGTACTTC; CDR3aa: CASGQAGDEQYF
d_gene: TRBD1; v_gene: TRBV10-1; abundance: once; j_gene: TRBJ1-3; CDR3nt: TGCGCCAGCAGTGAGAAAGGAAAAGTGGTCCGACAGGGGGCCTCTGGAAACACCATATATTTT; CDR3aa: CASSEKGKVVRQGASGNTIYF
d_gene: -; v_gene: TRBV4-1; abundance: -; j_gene: TRBJ1-2; CDR3nt: TGCGCCAGCAGCCAAACGTCGGGGAAGGTCGTTGGCTACACCTTC; CDR3aa: CASSQTSGKVVGYTF
d_gene: TRBD2; v_gene: TRBV7-6; abundance: once; j_gene: TRBJ2-5; CDR3nt: TGTGCCAGCAGCTTAGAAGCGGGGGTCGTGTCAGAGACCCAGTACTTC; CDR3aa: CASSLEAGVVSETQYF
d_gene: -; v_gene: TRBV18; abundance: once; j_gene: TRBJ1-6; CDR3nt: TGTGCCAGCTCACCGATCGGACAGCTTCCCTATAATTCACCCCTCCACTTT; CDR3aa: CASSPIGQLPYNSPLHF
d_gene: TRBD1; v_gene: TRBV2; abundance: -; j_gene: TRBJ1-1; CDR3nt: TGTGCCAGCAGTCGACAGGGATTAGGGAACACTGAAGCTTTCTTT; CDR3aa: CASSRQGLGNTEAFF
d_gene: -; v_gene: TRBV2; abundance: -; j_gene: TRBJ1-1; CDR3nt: TGTGCCAGCACCGGGGAACAGGGACGGACTGAAGCTTTCTTT; CDR3aa: CASTGEQGRTEAFF
d_gene: TRBD1; v_gene: TRBV27; abundance: -; j_gene: TRBJ2-4; CDR3nt: TGTGCCAGCAGTTCGACAGGGGGGAAAAACATTCAGTACTTC; CDR3aa: CASSSTGGKNIQYF
d_gene: -; v_gene: TRBV2; abundance: -; j_gene: TRBJ2-3; CDR3nt: TGTGCCAGCAGGAGCGAGAACACAGATACGCAGTATTTT; CDR3aa: CASRSENTDTQYF
d_gene: TRBD1; v_gene: TRBV5-1; abundance: -; j_gene: TRBJ2-1; CDR3nt: TGCGCCAGCAGCCAAGGGACAGGGGGCATATCCCCCCGGTTCTTC; CDR3aa: CASSQGTGGISPRFF
d_gene: -; v_gene: TRBV20-1; abundance: -; j_gene: TRBJ2-1; CDR3nt: TGCAGTGCTAGTGGTCGGTATGAGCAGTTCTTC; CDR3aa: CSASGRYEQFF
d_gene: -; v_gene: TRBV2; abundance: -; j_gene: TRBJ2-3; CDR3nt: TGTGCCAGCAACTCTATTGGACAGAGATTCACAGATACGCAGTATTTT; CDR3aa: CASNSIGQRFTDTQYF
d_gene: -; v_gene: TRBV19; abundance: -; j_gene: TRBJ2-5; CDR3nt: TGTGCCAGTGGGTCGGAGTGGGACCAAGAGACCCAGTACTTC; CDR3aa: CASGSEWDQETQYF
d_gene: -; v_gene: TRBV5-4; abundance: -; j_gene: TRBJ2-1; CDR3nt: TGTGCCAGCAGCCCCCCCGATGAGCATGAGCAGTTCTTC; CDR3aa: CASSPPDEHEQFF
d_gene: TRBD1; v_gene: TRBV18; abundance: -; j_gene: TRBJ1-2; CDR3nt: TGTGCCAGCTCACCTGCGGGACAGTCTTATGGCTACACCTTC; CDR3aa: CASSPAGQSYGYTF
d_gene: TRBD1; v_gene: TRBV5-1; abundance: once; j_gene: TRBJ2-6; CDR3nt: TGCGCCAGCACCCCCGGGACAGGGGCTGGGGCCAACGTCCTGACTTTC; CDR3aa: CASTPGTGAGANVLTF
d_gene: -; v_gene: TRBV5-1; abundance: -; j_gene: TRBJ1-1; CDR3nt: TGCGCCAGCAGCTTGGTCGGGATGAACACTGAAGCTTTCTTT; CDR3aa: CASSLVGMNTEAFF
d_gene: -; v_gene: TRBV11-2; abundance: -; j_gene: TRBJ2-2; CDR3nt: TGTGCCAGCAGCTCACGCCGCCGGGGAGACACGAACACCGGGGAGCTGTTTTTT; CDR3aa: CASSSRRRGDTNTGELFF
d_gene: TRBD1; v_gene: TRBV19; abundance: -; j_gene: TRBJ1-2; CDR3nt: TGTGCCAGTGCCCAGGGGGCGGAGGGCTACACCTTC; CDR3aa: CASAQGAEGYTF
d_gene: -; v_gene: TRBV5-6; abundance: -; j_gene: TRBJ1-5; CDR3nt: TGTGCCAGCAGCTTACAACAGGGACAGCCCCAGCATTTT; CDR3aa: CASSLQQGQPQHF
d_gene: -; v_gene: TRBV7-6; abundance: -; j_gene: TRBJ1-6; CDR3nt: TGTGCCAGCAGCTTGGCCAAGGGGAATTCACCCCTCCACTTT; CDR3aa: CASSLAKGNSPLHF
d_gene: -; v_gene: TRBV21-1; abundance: -; j_gene: TRBJ1-2; CDR3nt: TGTGCCAGCAGCGCCCCCCTAGACGGGGGTTGCGATGGCTACACCTTC; CDR3aa: CASSAPLDGGCDGYTF
d_gene: -; v_gene: TRBV7-2; abundance: once; j_gene: TRBJ2-5; CDR3nt: TGTGCCAGCAGCTTAAACCAGGGCGAGACCCAGTACTTC; CDR3aa: CASSLNQGETQYF
d_gene: -; v_gene: TRBV5-6; abundance: once; j_gene: TRBJ1-5; CDR3nt: TGTGCCAGCAGCTTGAGGGGGACCAATCAGCCCCAGCATTTT; CDR3aa: CASSLRGTNQPQHF
d_gene: -; v_gene: TRBV5-6; abundance: -; j_gene: TRBJ2-3; CDR3nt: TGTGCCAGCAGCGTCCCGGGACTTCTCACAGATACGCAGTATTTT; CDR3aa: CASSVPGLLTDTQYF
d_gene: -; v_gene: TRBV19; abundance: -; j_gene: TRBJ1-6; CDR3nt: TGTGCCAGTAGTATTGGTCAGTATAATTCACCCCTCCACTTT; CDR3aa: CASSIGQYNSPLHF
d_gene: -; v_gene: TRBV25-1; abundance: -; j_gene: TRBJ2-7; CDR3nt: TGTGCCAGCACATCCCCCTACGAGCAGTACTTC; CDR3aa: CASTSPYEQYF
d_gene: TRBD1; v_gene: TRBV4-1; abundance: -; j_gene: TRBJ1-4; CDR3nt: TGCGCCAGCAGCCACGGGGACAGGGATAATGAAAAACTGTTTTTT; CDR3aa: CASSHGDRDNEKLFF
d_gene: TRBD1; v_gene: TRBV11-2; abundance: once; j_gene: TRBJ1-2; CDR3nt: TGTGCCAGCAGCTCTCTAAAGGGGGCCGGGAACTATGGCTACACCTTC; CDR3aa: CASSSLKGAGNYGYTF
d_gene: TRBD1; v_gene: TRBV6-1; abundance: -; j_gene: TRBJ2-2; CDR3nt: TGTGCCAGCAGTTTGGACAGGGCTAACACCGGGGAGCTGTTTTTT; CDR3aa: CASSLDRANTGELFF
d_gene: TRBD2; v_gene: TRBV7-3; abundance: -; j_gene: TRBJ2-3; CDR3nt: TGTGCCAGCAGCTTATCGGGACTAAGCACAGATACGCAGTATTTT; CDR3aa: CASSLSGLSTDTQYF
d_gene: -; v_gene: TRBV2; abundance: -; j_gene: TRBJ1-5; CDR3nt: TGTGCCAGCACCTTGGAGGGAAGGGATCAGCCCCAGCATTTT; CDR3aa: CASTLEGRDQPQHF
d_gene: TRBD1; v_gene: TRBV5-1; abundance: -; j_gene: TRBJ1-4; CDR3nt: TGCGCCAGCAGCCCGGGACAGGGAAATGAAAAACTGTTTTTT; CDR3aa: CASSPGQGNEKLFF
d_gene: TRBD1; v_gene: TRBV6-5; abundance: -; j_gene: TRBJ1-3; CDR3nt: TGTGCCAGCAGTTACGACAGGGGGATAGAAACCATATATTTT; CDR3aa: CASSYDRGIETIYF